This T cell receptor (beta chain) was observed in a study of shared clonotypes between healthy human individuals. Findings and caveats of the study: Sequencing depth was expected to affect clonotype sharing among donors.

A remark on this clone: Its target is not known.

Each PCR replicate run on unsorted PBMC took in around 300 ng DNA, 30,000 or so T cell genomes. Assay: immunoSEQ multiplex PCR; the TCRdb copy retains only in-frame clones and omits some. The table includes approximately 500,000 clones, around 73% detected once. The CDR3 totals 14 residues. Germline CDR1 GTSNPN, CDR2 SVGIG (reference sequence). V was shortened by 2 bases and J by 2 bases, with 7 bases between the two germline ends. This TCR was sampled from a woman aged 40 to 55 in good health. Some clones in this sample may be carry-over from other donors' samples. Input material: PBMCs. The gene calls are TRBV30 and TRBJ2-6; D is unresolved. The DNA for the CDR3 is TGTGCCTGGAGTCAGTGGGCTGGGGCCAACGTCCTGACTTTC. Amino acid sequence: CAWSQWAGANVLTF.